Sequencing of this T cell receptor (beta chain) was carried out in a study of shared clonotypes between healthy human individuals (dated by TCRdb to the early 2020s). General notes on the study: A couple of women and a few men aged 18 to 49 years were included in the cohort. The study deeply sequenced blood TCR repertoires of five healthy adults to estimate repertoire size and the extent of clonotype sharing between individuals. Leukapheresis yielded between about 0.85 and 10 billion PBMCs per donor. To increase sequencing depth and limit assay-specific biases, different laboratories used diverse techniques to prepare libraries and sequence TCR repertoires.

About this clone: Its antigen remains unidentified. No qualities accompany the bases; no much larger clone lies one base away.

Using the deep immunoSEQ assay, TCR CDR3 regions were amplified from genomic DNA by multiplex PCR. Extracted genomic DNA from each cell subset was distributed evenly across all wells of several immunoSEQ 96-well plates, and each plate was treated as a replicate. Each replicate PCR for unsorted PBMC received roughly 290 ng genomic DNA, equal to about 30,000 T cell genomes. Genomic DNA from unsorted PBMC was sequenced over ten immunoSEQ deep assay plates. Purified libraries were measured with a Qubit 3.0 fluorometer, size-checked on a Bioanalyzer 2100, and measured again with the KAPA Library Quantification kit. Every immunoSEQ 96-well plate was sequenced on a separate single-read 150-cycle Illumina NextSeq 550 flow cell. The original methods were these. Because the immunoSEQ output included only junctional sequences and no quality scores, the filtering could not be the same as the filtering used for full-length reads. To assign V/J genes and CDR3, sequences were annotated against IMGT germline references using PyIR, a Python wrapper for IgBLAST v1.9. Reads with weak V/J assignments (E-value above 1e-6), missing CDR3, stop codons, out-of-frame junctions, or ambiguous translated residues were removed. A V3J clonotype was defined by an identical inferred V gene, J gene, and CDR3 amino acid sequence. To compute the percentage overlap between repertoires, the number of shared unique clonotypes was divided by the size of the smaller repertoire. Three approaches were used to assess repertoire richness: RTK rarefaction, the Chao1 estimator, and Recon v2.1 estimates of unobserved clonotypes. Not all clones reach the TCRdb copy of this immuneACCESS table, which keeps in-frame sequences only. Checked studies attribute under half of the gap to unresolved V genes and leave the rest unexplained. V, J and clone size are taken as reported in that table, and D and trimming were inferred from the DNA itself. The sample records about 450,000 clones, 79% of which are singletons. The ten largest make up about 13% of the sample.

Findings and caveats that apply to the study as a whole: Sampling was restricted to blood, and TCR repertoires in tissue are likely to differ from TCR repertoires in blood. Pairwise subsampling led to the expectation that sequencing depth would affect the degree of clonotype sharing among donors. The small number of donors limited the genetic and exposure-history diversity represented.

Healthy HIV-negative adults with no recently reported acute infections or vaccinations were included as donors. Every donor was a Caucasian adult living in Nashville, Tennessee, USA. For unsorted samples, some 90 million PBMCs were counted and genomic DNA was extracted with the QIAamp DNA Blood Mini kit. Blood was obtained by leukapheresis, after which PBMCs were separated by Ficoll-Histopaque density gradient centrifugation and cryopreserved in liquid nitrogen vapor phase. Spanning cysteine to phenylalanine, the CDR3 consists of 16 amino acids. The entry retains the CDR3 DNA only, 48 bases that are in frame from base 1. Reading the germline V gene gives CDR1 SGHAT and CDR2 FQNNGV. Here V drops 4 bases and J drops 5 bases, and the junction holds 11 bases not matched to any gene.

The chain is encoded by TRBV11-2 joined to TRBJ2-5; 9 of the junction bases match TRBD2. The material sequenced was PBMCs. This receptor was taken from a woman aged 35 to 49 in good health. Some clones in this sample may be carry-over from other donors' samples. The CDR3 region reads CASSSFLAGRGETQYF. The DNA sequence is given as TGTGCCAGCAGCTCGTTCCTAGCGGGAAGGGGGGAGACCCAGTACTTC.